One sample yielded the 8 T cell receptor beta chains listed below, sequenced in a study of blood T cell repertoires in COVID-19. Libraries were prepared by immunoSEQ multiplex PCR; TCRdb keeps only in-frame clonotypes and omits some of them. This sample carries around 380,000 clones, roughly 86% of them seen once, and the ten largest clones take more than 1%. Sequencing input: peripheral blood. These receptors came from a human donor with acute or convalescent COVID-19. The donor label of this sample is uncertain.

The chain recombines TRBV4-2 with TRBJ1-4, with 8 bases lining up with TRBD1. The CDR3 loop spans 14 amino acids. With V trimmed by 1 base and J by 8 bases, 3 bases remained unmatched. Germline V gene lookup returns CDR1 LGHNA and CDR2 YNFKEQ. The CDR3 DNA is TGTGCCAGCAGCCAAGTGGGACAGGCGGAAAAACTGTTTTTT. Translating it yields CASSQVGQAEKLFF.

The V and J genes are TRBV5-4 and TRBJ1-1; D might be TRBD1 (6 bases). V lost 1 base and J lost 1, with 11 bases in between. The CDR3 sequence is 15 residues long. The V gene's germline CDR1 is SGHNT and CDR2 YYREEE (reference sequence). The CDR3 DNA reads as TGTGCCAGCAGCTTGCAACAGGGTAAGAACACTGAAGCTTTCTTT. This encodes CASSLQQGKNTEAFF.

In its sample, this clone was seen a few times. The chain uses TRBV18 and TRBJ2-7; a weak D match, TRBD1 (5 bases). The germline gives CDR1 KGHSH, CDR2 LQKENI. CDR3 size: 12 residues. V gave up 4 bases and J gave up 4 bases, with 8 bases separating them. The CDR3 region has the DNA TGTGCCAGCTCACACGACAGATACGAGCAGTACTTC. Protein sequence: CASSHDRYEQYF.

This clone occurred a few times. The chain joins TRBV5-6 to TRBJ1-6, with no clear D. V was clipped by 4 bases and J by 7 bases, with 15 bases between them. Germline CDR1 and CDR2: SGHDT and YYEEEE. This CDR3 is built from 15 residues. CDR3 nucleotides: TGTGCCAGCAGCATCCGGGGAATAGAGAATTCACCCCTCCACTTT. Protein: CASSIRGIENSPLHF.

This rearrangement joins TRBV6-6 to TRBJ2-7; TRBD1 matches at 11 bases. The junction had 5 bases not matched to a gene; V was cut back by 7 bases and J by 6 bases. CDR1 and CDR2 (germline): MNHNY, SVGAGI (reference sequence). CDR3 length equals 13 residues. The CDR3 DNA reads TGTGCCAGCATTGGACAGGGGGCTTCCGAGCAGTACTTC. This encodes CASIGQGASEQYF.

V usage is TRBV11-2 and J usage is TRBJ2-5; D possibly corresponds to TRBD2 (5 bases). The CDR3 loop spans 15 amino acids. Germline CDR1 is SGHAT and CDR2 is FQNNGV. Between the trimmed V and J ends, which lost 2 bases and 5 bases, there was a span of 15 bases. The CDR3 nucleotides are TGTGCCAGCAGCTTATATGCACGAGGGCTGGAGACCCAGTACTTC. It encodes CASSLYARGLETQYF.

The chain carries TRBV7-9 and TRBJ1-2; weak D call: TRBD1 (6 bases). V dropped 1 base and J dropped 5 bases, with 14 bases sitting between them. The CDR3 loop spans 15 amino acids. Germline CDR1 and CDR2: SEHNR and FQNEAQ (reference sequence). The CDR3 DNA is TGTGCCAGCAGCTTAGGGTCAGGGGCTGCGTATGGCTACACCTTC. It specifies CASSLGSGAAYGYTF.

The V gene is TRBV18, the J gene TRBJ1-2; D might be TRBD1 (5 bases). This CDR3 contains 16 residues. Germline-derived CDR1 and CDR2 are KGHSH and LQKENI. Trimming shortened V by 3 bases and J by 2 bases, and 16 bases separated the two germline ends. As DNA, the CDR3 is TGTGCCAGCTCACCGGTCAGGGTACCCCTGAACTATGGCTACACCTTC. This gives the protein CASSPVRVPLNYGYTF. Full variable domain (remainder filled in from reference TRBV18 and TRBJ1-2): NAGVMQNPRHLVRRRGQEARLRCSPMKGHSHVYWYRQLPEEGLKFMVYLQKENIIDESGMPKERFSAEFPKEGPSILRIQQVVRGDSAAYFCASSPVRVPLNYGYTFGSGTRLTVV.